Below, 31 T cell receptor beta chains from the same sample are listed, as sequenced in a study of CD4+ T cells in melanoma. Method: immunoSEQ multiplex PCR; TCRdb's copy keeps in-frame clones and lacks some. This repertoire shows 45,000 or so clones, roughly 87% found once; its top ten account for 12%. The sequenced sample was peripheral blood. The receptors come from a human donor with melanoma.

The chain employs TRBV18 and TRBJ2-5, with D possibly being TRBD1 (6 bases). This CDR3 is built from 13 residues. Trimming shortened V by 3 bases and J by 4 bases, and 9 bases separated the two germline ends. The germline V gene encodes CDR1 KGHSH and CDR2 LQKENI. CDR3 DNA: TGTGCCAGCTCACCTCAGGGGTCAGAGACCCAGTACTTC. It codes for CASSPQGSETQYF.

The chain is built from TRBV5-1 and TRBJ1-2; 10 nucleotides agree with TRBD1. The CDR3 has 15 residues. The V and J ends lost 3 bases and 1 base, in that order; junction bases with no gene match: 3. Germline V lookup: CDR1 SGHRS, CDR2 YFSETQ. This CDR3 is CASSSGTGDNYGYTF. CDR3 nucleotide sequence: TGCGCCAGCAGCTCCGGGACAGGGGATAACTATGGCTACACCTTC.

This clone has a single count. The V and J genes are TRBV6-4 and TRBJ2-3; D unclear. Germline-derived CDR1 and CDR2 are MRHNA and SNTAGT. V lost 7 bases and J lost 4, with 15 bases in between. The CDR3 contains 14 residues. CDR3 DNA sequence: TGTGCCAGCAATCCGACCCCATTTGCAGATACGCAGTATTTT. Its translation is CASNPTPFADTQYF.

V usage is TRBV11-3 and J usage is TRBJ2-1; D may be TRBD1 (5 bases). The CDR3 spans 15 residues. Per germline, CDR1 SGHNT and CDR2 YENEEA. V lost 0 bases, J lost 0 bases, and 6 bases lay in between. In DNA form, the CDR3 reads TGTGCCAGCAGCTTAGAGCAGGGCTCCTACAATGAGCAGTTCTTC. It translates to CASSLEQGSYNEQFF.

V gene TRBV5-1 combines with J gene TRBJ2-1, with D unclear. The CDR3 totals 12 residues. Looked up from germline, CDR1 is SGHRS and CDR2 is YFSETQ. V gave up 4 bases and J gave up 7 bases, with 9 bases separating them. In DNA, the CDR3 is TGCGCCAGCAGCCGAGAGAGAAATGAGCAGTTCTTC. Translated: CASSRERNEQFF.

This chain uses TRBV7-6 with TRBJ2-5; D is uncertain. CDR1 and CDR2 (germline): SGHVS, FNYEAQ. V lost 0 bases, J lost 5 bases, and 10 bases lay in between. This CDR3 region has 14 residues. The CDR3 DNA sequence: TGTGCCAGCAGCTTAGCCGTTGAGCAGGAGACCCAGTACTTC. Its protein is CASSLAVEQETQYF.

The rearrangement joins TRBV5-1 to TRBJ1-1; no definite D call. The ends were cut back, 4 bases at V and 3 bases at J, with 16 bases in the middle. CDR1 and CDR2 (germline): SGHRS, YFSETQ. CDR3 length equals 15 residues. The CDR3 nucleotides read TGCGCCAGCAGCGCTACTTACCGTAGGGACACTGAAGCTTTCTTT. It yields the protein CASSATYRRDTEAFF.

The chain couples TRBV28 to TRBJ2-7, with 9 bases matching TRBD1. Germline lookup yields CDR1 MDHEN and CDR2 SYDVKM. CDR3 length: 15 residues. After removal of 4 bases from V and 3 bases from J, the junction contained 7 bases not matched to a gene. DNA of the CDR3: TGTGCCAGCAGTTCCATCGGGACAGGGAGCTACGAGCAGTACTTC. Protein product: CASSSIGTGSYEQYF.

The J gene is TRBJ2-1, the V gene TRBV4-1, with D perhaps matching TRBD2 (5 bases). This CDR3 comprises 16 residues. CDR1 is MGHRA, CDR2 YSYEKL, per germline. The ends were cut back, 0 bases at V and 2 bases at J, with 11 bases in the middle. CDR3 residues: CASSQEKPAAYNEQFF. The CDR3 nucleotides read TGCGCCAGCAGCCAAGAAAAACCAGCGGCCTACAATGAGCAGTTCTTC.

The chain uses TRBV30 and TRBJ1-5, with D possibly being TRBD1 (6 bases). The CDR3 is 14 residues long. V was trimmed by 4 bases and J by 2 bases, leaving 12 bases between them. Germline CDR1 is GTSNPN and CDR2 is SVGIG (reference sequence). In DNA form, the CDR3 reads TGTGCCTGGAACAGGGACGGGGGCAATCAGCCCCAGCATTTT. Protein product: CAWNRDGGNQPQHF.

V gene TRBV5-1 combines with J gene TRBJ1-3; 8 bases agree with TRBD1. Per the germline V gene, CDR1 is SGHRS and CDR2 is YFSETQ. There are 16 residues in the CDR3. The V segment lost 0 bases and the J segment 2 bases; nucleotides outside the gene matches: 4. The CDR3 nucleotides read TGCGCCAGCAGCTTGGAGGTGACAGGGGCTGGAAACACCATATATTTT. Its translation is CASSLEVTGAGNTIYF.

The chain is built from TRBV10-3 and TRBJ1-1; D is unclear. This CDR3 region has 14 residues. Germline values: CDR1 ENHRY, CDR2 SYGVKD. The ends were cut back, 3 bases at V and 1 base at J, with 9 bases in the middle. CDR3 bases: TGTGCCATCAGTGAAGAGGCACAGAACACTGAAGCTTTCTTT. Its translation is CAISEEAQNTEAFF.

This chain joins TRBV11-2 and TRBJ1-2; D possibly corresponds to TRBD1 (5 bases). This CDR3 is 14 amino acids long. The germline gives CDR1 SGHAT, CDR2 FQNNGV. V shed 1 base and J shed 3 bases, with 9 bases lying between them. This chain's CDR3 is CASSLAQGDYGYTF. Here the CDR3 DNA reads TGTGCCAGCAGCTTAGCTCAGGGTGACTATGGCTACACCTTC.

The chain couples TRBV9 to TRBJ2-3, with D possibly TRBD1 on 6 matching bases. V dropped 4 bases and J dropped 0 bases, with 9 bases sitting between them. Per germline, CDR1 SGDLS and CDR2 YYNGEE. CDR3 size: 14 residues. The DNA for the CDR3 is TGTGCCAGCAGCCAGCAGGGGAGCACAGATACGCAGTATTTT. Residues: CASSQQGSTDTQYF.

This chain links TRBV5-8 with TRBJ2-5, with TRBD2 as a possible D gene (6 bases). V lost 0 bases to trimming and J lost 5 bases, with 11 bases between them. CDR1 and CDR2 (germline): SGHTS, YDEGEE. This CDR3 spans 14 amino acids. CDR3 residues: CASSLEGDLETQYF. CDR3 DNA: TGTGCCAGCAGCTTGGAAGGGGACTTGGAGACCCAGTACTTC.

This clone was found once. V is TRBV4-2 and J is TRBJ2-3; the match to TRBD2 covers 7 bases. CDR1 LGHNA and CDR2 YNFKEQ come from the germline V gene. The CDR3 is made up of 16 amino acids. Trimming removed 5 bases from V and 1 base from J; junction bases left unmatched: 9. Written as DNA, the CDR3 is TGTGCCAGCAGCGCTAAGCGGGGCGACCGCACAGATACGCAGTATTTT. Protein product: CASSAKRGDRTDTQYF.

This clone was counted between two and nine times. The chain couples TRBV18 to TRBJ2-7, with 12 positions matching TRBD1. Germline CDR1 KGHSH, CDR2 LQKENI. V gave up 8 bases and J gave up 4 bases; unmatched junction bases: 12. CDR3 size: 16 residues. Here the CDR3 DNA reads TGTGCCAGCGGACTTTCGGGACAGGGGGCTTTATACGAGCAGTACTTC. Translation: CASGLSGQGALYEQYF.

This rearrangement joins TRBV19 to TRBJ1-6; no clear D. The CDR3 extends over 13 amino acids. Trimming cost V 3 bases and J 7 bases, with 7 bases left between them. Germline values: CDR1 LNHDA, CDR2 SQIVND (reference sequence). The CDR3 coding sequence is TGTGCCAGTAGTATCTCTGCAAATTCACCCCTCCACTTT. It yields the protein CASSISANSPLHF.

CDR3 amino acids: CASSQDYSGTANTGELFF. CDR3 DNA: TGCGCCAGCAGCCAAGATTATTCCGGGACAGCGAACACCGGGGAGCTGTTTTTT. The V gene is TRBV4-1, the J gene TRBJ2-2; 7 bases line up with TRBD1. The CDR3 totals 18 residues. The V segment lost 0 bases and the J segment 0 bases; nucleotides outside the gene matches: 7. Germline V gene lookup returns CDR1 MGHRA and CDR2 YSYEKL.

The J gene is TRBJ1-4, the V gene TRBV12-5; no clear D. V lost 5 bases and J lost 8, with 12 bases in between. The CDR3 is 13 residues long. Germline CDR1 and CDR2: LGHNT and FRNRAP. CDR3 coding DNA: TGTGCTAGTGGTGGAGACAATTTCGAAAAACTGTTTTTT. The encoded protein is CASGGDNFEKLFF.

This chain uses TRBV29-1 with TRBJ2-3, with D perhaps TRBD2 (6 bases). CDR3 length: 13 residues. V lost 4 bases to trimming and J lost 0 bases, with 8 bases between them. Germline CDR1 and CDR2: SQVTM and ANQGSEA. CDR3 in amino acids: CSVGGTSTDTQYF. As DNA, the CDR3 is TGCAGCGTTGGGGGGACTAGCACAGATACGCAGTATTTT.

This rearrangement joins TRBV2 to TRBJ2-7, with D possibly called TRBD1 or TRBD2 (6 bases each). V shed 8 bases and J shed 5 bases, with 16 bases lying between them. The CDR3 totals 13 residues. Germline CDR1 and CDR2: SNHLY and FYNNEI. The CDR3 DNA reads TGTGCCAGCGGGGGCGGGACAACCCACGAGCAGTACTTC. The encoded protein is CASGGGTTHEQYF.

This chain joins TRBV18 and TRBJ2-3, with D maybe TRBD1 (6 bases). The ends were cut back, 3 bases at V and 5 bases at J, with 15 bases in the middle. Germline assignment: CDR1 KGHSH and CDR2 LQKENI. The CDR3 extends over 15 amino acids. The CDR3 protein is CASSPPPTGLDTQYF. The CDR3 bases are TGTGCCAGCTCACCGCCCCCAACAGGGTTAGATACGCAGTATTTT.

The V gene is TRBV5-1, the J gene TRBJ2-5; D is unclear. Looked up from germline, CDR1 is SGHRS and CDR2 is YFSETQ. The CDR3 consists of 11 residues. V lost 6 bases and J 2 bases, leaving 5 bases between the germline ends. The CDR3 DNA follows: TGCGCCAGCAAGAAACAAGAGACCCAGTACTTC. It specifies CASKKQETQYF.

A few counts support this clone. The chain employs TRBV5-1 and TRBJ2-1, with 11 bases aligning to TRBD2. The CDR3 contains 15 residues. The V and J ends lost 1 base and 8 bases, in that order; junction bases with no gene match: 5. Germline CDR1 SGHRS, CDR2 YFSETQ. The CDR3 loop reads CASSLTSGGQDEQFF. As DNA, the CDR3 is TGCGCCAGCAGCTTGACTAGCGGGGGTCAGGATGAGCAGTTCTTC. The variable domain in full, with the rest retrieved from reference TRBV5-1 and TRBJ2-1, is KAGVTQTPRYLIKTRGQQVTLSCSPISGHRSVSWYQQTPGQGLQFLFEYFSETQRNKGNFPGRFSGRQFSNSRSEMNVSTLELGDSALYLCASSLTSGGQDEQFFGPGTRLTVL.

The V and J genes are TRBV28 and TRBJ1-2, with D unclear. From germline, CDR1 is MDHEN and CDR2 SYDVKM. V lost 1 base and J lost 0, with 9 bases in between. CDR3 size: 15 residues. Here the CDR3 DNA reads TGTGCCAGCAGTTTATCCAGGCTCACTAACTATGGCTACACCTTC. Translation gives CASSLSRLTNYGYTF.

This clone was observed once. This chain connects TRBV10-3 to TRBJ2-5; D gene unclear. TRBJ2-7 explains the end of the DNA better; the J call may be wrong. The CDR3 covers 12 residues. Germline lookup yields CDR1 ENHRY and CDR2 SYGVKD. The CDR3 is CAISESPYEQYF. In DNA, the CDR3 is TGTGCCATCAGTGAGTCCCCCTACGAGCAGTACTTC.

The gene calls are TRBV4-1 and TRBJ2-2; weak D call: TRBD2 (6 bases). Trimming shortened V by 2 bases and J by 6 bases, and 16 bases separated the two germline ends. In germline, CDR1 is MGHRA, CDR2 YSYEKL. This CDR3 is built from 16 residues. Here the CDR3 DNA reads TGCGCCAGCAGCCAAAGTGGCGGGGCGAAGGCCGGGGAGCTGTTTTTT. Translating it yields CASSQSGGAKAGELFF.

The rearrangement links TRBV4-1 to TRBJ2-7, with a tentative D call TRBD2 (5 bases). The CDR3 is 15 amino acids. Trimming shortened V by 0 bases and J by 2 bases, and 11 bases separated the two germline ends. From germline, CDR1 is MGHRA and CDR2 YSYEKL. This CDR3 is CASSQDPGSTYEQYF. The CDR3 DNA sequence: TGCGCCAGCAGCCAAGATCCGGGGTCCACCTACGAGCAGTACTTC.

In this sample, this clone turned up once. This chain connects TRBV4-1 to TRBJ2-7; the D is unclear. The CDR3 runs to 15 residues. CDR1 is MGHRA, CDR2 YSYEKL, per germline. The V end lost 0 bases, the J end lost 4 bases, and 13 bases lay between the germline ends. Here the CDR3 DNA reads TGCGCCAGCAGCCAAGATCACCTAGGGCTGTACGAGCAGTACTTC. Protein product: CASSQDHLGLYEQYF.

J is TRBJ1-2 and V is TRBV9, with 7 bases matching TRBD1. CDR1 SGDLS and CDR2 YYNGEE come from the germline V gene. The length of the CDR3 is 14 residues. The ends lost 3 bases at V and 4 bases at J; junction bases unmatched: 6. CDR3 nucleotides: TGTGCCAGCAGCGCACAAAGGGACAGCTATGGCTACACCTTC. Translating gives CASSAQRDSYGYTF.